This entry features one T cell receptor beta chain sequence. The antigen remains unidentified. Germline values: CDR1 GTSNPN, CDR2 SVGIG (reference sequence). V was clipped by 5 bases and J by 6 bases; unmatched bases: 8. The CDR3 totals 13 residues. This specimen comes from a study of Tregs in tolerant kidney transplant recipients. General study results and limits: Changing PCR primers prevented nucleotide comparison between some patients' samples.

TCRdb's copy holds only in-frame clones and misses some; the assay was immunoSEQ multiplex PCR. Among about 66,000 clones listed, 92% were seen once. This sequence joins TRBV30 and TRBJ2-7, with 9 bases matching TRBD1. This specimen consisted of CD8+ T cells from blood, obtained before the transplant. The source is a human donor who received a combined kidney and bone marrow transplant. The CDR3 DNA reads TGTGCCTGGGACAGGGGGGACCGAGGCGAGCAGTACTTC. It yields the protein CAWDRGDRGEQYF.